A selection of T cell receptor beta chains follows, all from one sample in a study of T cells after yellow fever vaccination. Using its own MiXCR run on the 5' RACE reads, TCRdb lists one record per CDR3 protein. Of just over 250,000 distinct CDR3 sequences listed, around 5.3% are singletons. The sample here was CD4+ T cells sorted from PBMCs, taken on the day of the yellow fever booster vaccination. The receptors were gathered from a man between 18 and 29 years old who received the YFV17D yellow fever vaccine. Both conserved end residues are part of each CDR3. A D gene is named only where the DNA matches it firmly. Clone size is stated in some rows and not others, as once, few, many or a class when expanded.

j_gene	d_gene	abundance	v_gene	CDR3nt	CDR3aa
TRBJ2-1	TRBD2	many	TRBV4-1	TGCGCCAGCAGCTTACAGGTGGGACTAGCGGGGGGGAATGAGCAGTTCTTC	CASSLQVGLAGGNEQFF
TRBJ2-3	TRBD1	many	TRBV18	TGTGCCAGCTCACCACCGGGGACAGCAGATACGCAGTATTTT	CASSPPGTADTQYF
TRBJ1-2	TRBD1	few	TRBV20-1	TGCAGTGCTTCCTGGACAGGCTATGGCTACACCTTC	CSASWTGYGYTF
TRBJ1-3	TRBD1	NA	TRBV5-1	TGCGCCAGCAGCCCGCCCGGGACAGGGGTCGGAAACACCATATATTTT	CASSPPGTGVGNTIYF
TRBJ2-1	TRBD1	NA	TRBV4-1	TGCGCCAGCAGCCACCTGACAGGGGGCTACAATGAGCAGTTCTTC	CASSHLTGGYNEQFF
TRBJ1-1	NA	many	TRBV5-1	TGCGCCAGCAGCTGGGACTTAGGGGGAACTGAAGCTTTCTTT	CASSWDLGGTEAFF
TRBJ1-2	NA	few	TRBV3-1	TGTGCCAGCAGCCAAGAGAGGGGTAGAAGGGGCTACACCTTC	CASSQERGRRGYTF
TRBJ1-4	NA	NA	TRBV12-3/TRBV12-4	TGTGCCAGCAGTGGAGGGGGGAGTAATGAAAAACTGTTTTTT	CASSGGGSNEKLFF
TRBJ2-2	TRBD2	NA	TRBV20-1	TGCAGTGCTAGAGATCCGCGCGGGGGGAACACCGGGGAGCTGTTTTTT	CSARDPRGGNTGELFF
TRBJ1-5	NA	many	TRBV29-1	TGCAGCGTACGGGATAACAATCAGCCCCAGCATTTT	CSVRDNNQPQHF
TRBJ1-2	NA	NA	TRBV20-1	TGCAGTGCTTCTAGACTCCGTGGCTATGGCTACACCTTC	CSASRLRGYGYTF
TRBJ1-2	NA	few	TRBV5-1	TGCGCCAGCAGCCCAGAAGGGACGGCTGGCTACACCTTC	CASSPEGTAGYTF
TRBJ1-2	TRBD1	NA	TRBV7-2	TGTGCCAGCAGGATCCTCGGGACAGATGGCTACACCTTC	CASRILGTDGYTF
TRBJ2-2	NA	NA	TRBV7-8	TGTGCCAGCAGCCTAACCCCGGGCACCGGGGAGCTGTTTTTT	CASSLTPGTGELFF
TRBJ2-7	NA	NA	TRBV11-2	TGTGCCAGCAGCTCTATAGGGACGGTCGTGTACGAGCAGTACTTC	CASSSIGTVVYEQYF
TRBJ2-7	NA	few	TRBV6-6	TGTGCCAGCGGCCACGAGCAGTACTTC	CASGHEQYF
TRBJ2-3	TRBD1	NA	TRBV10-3	TGTGCCATCACCCCGACTCCGGGACAGGAAGCCACAGATACGCAGTATTTT	CAITPTPGQEATDTQYF
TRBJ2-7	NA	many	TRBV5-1	TGCGCCAGCAGCTTGGATAACTCCTACGAGCAGTACTTC	CASSLDNSYEQYF
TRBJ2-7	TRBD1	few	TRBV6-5	TGTGCCAGCGCGCGGGGACAGGGAAGGGAGCAGTACTTC	CASARGQGREQYF
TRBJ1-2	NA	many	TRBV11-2	TGTGCCAGCAGCTTGTTGGGGGCGACGGGCGGCTACACCTTC	CASSLLGATGGYTF
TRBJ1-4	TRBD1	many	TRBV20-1	TGCAGTGGACAGGGGAGGAATAATGAAAAACTGTTTTTT	CSGQGRNNEKLFF
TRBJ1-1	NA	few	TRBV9	TGTGCCAGCAGCGTAATGGGGAGCACTGAAGCTTTCTTT	CASSVMGSTEAFF
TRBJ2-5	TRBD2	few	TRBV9	TGTGCCAGCAGCGTAGCCAGCGGGGGGGCCGGGTTAGAGACCCAGTACTTC	CASSVASGGAGLETQYF
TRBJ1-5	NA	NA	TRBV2	TGTGCCAGCAGGGCGGAGAGCAATCAGCCCCAGCATTTT	CASRAESNQPQHF
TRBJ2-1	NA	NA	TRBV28	TGTGCCAGCAGTTTTCTTTCCTGGGCCGAGCAGTTCTTC	CASSFLSWAEQFF
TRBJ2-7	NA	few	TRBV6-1	TGTGCCAGCAGTGAAGTATCGAGGGGCTACGAGCAGTACTTC	CASSEVSRGYEQYF
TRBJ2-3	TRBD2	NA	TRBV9	TGTGCCAGCAGCGTTCTAGCGGGGGAAGATACGCAGTATTTT	CASSVLAGEDTQYF
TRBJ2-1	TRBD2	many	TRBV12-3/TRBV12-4	TGTGCCAGCAGTCCGCGGACTAGCGGGGCCGATGAGCAGTTCTTC	CASSPRTSGADEQFF
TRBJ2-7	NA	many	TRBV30	TGTGCCTGGAGGGGGGGATCTAGGCAGTACTTC	CAWRGGSRQYF
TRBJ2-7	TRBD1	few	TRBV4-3	TGCGCCAGCAGCCAGGTTTTAACAGGGGCCTACGAGCAGTACTTC	CASSQVLTGAYEQYF
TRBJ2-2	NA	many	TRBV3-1	TGTGCCAGCAGCCAATTGCTAGGACAGTCCGTCGGGGAGCTGTTTTTT	CASSQLLGQSVGELFF
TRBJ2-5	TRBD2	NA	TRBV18	TGTGCCAGCTCACCACTTACTAGCGGGGGCCAAGAGACCCAGTACTTC	CASSPLTSGGQETQYF
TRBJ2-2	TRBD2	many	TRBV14	TGTGCCAGCAGCCATCGAGCGGGGGCGACTGAGGAGCTGTTTTTT	CASSHRAGATEELFF
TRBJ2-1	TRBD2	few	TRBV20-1	TGCAGTCCCGGGGGGGGCTACAATGAGCAGTTCTTC	CSPGGGYNEQFF
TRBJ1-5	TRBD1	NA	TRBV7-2	TGTGCCAGCAGCTTGTCCTGGAGACAGGGGGGGAATCAGCCCCAGCATTTT	CASSLSWRQGGNQPQHF
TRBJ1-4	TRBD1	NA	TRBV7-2	TGTGCCAGCAGCTGGGACTGGACAGGGATTAATGAAAAACTGTTTTTT	CASSWDWTGINEKLFF
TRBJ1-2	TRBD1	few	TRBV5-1	TGCGCCAGTGCGACAGGGGGAGGCGACTATGGCTACACCTTC	CASATGGGDYGYTF
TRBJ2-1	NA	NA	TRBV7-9	TGTGCCAGCAGCTTCAGTAGGGGGATCAATGAGCAGTTCTTC	CASSFSRGINEQFF
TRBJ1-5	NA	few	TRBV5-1	TGCGCCAGCAGCTTGGGCCTGGGGGGCAATCAGCCCCAGCATTTT	CASSLGLGGNQPQHF
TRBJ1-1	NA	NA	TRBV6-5	TGTGCCAGCAGCGGACCGGGAAACACTGAAGCTTTCTTT	CASSGPGNTEAFF
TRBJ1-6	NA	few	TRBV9	TGTGCCAGCAGCGTAGCGGCAGGGGCTAATTCACCCCTCCACTTT	CASSVAAGANSPLHF
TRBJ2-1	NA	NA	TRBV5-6	TGTGCCAGCAGCTTCGACAGGAACAAGTACCACAATGAGCAGTTCTTC	CASSFDRNKYHNEQFF
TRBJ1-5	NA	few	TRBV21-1	TGTGCCAGCAGCAAAGGCCAGACGGCATATAGCAATCAGCCCCAGCATTTT	CASSKGQTAYSNQPQHF
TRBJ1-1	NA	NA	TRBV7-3	TGTGCCAGGTCCCCTGAAGCTTTCTTT	CARSPEAFF
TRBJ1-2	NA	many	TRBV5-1	TGCGCCAGCAGCGGCGTCCCGGGTGGCTACACCTTC	CASSGVPGGYTF
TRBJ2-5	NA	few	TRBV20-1	TGCAGTGCTTACAGGGAGTTGGCCCAGTACTTC	CSAYRELAQYF
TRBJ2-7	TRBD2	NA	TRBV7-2	TGTGCCAGCAGCTTAGCGGCAGCTAGCGGGGCCCACGAGCAGTACTTC	CASSLAAASGAHEQYF
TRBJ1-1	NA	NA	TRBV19	TGTGCCAGTAGCAGGGCGGAAAACACTGAAGCTTTCTTT	CASSRAENTEAFF
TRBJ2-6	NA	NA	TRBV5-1	TGCGCCAGCAGCGACGTGGGCTCTGGGGCCAACGTCCTGACTTTC	CASSDVGSGANVLTF
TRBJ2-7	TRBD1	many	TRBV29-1	TGCAGCGCTACACCGGACAGGGCCAAGGCGCGGGAGCAGTACTTC	CSATPDRAKAREQYF
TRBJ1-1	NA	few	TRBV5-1	TGCGCCAGCAGCTTTCAGGGATCGGGGGCTGAAGCTTTCTTT	CASSFQGSGAEAFF
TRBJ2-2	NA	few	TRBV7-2	TGTGCCAGCAGCCCCCGACAGCAGAACACCGGGGAGCTGTTTTTT	CASSPRQQNTGELFF
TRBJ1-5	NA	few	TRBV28	TGTGCCAGCAGTTTATGGGGGGGCTGGGGGAGCAATCAGCCCCAGCATTTT	CASSLWGGWGSNQPQHF
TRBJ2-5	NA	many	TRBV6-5	TGTGCCAGCAGAATTACTTTCTCCCAAGAGACCCAGTACTTC	CASRITFSQETQYF